The sequence of this T cell receptor beta chain was determined in a study of CXCR3-negative and CXCR3-positive naive CD8 T cells. Overall study: Collectively, the libraries yielded some 140 million TRB reads in total, at about 1.5 +/- 0.3 million per library. General study findings and limits: Both naive subsets, CXCR3-negative and CXCR3-positive, displayed similar TRBV-TRBJ usage, unlike memory cells. Much lower diversity was found in memory CD8+ cells, while both naive subsets had comparably high diversity. When CXCR3-positive naive cells were set against CXCR3-negative naive cells, the former had more hydrophobic TRB CDR3s.

Notes on this clonotype: Its antigen is unknown.

This CDR3 has 17 residues. Germline loops: CDR1 MNHEY, CDR2 SVGAGI. The authors prepared UMI-labeled TRB cDNA libraries by 5' RACE. TCRdb reprocessed the 5' RACE reads and stores each CDR3 protein as one record, lacking DNA. The table lists 70,000 to 95,000 distinct CDR3 sequences. The source of this sequence is a human donor in good health. Some clones in this sample may be carry-over from other donors' samples. Material: naive CXCR3- CD8+ T cells from blood. Subset noted: CD45RO-CCR7+CD27+CD95- naive CD8+ T cells lacking CXCR3 (TNR3-). The chain is built from TRBV6-5 and TRBJ2-3; without DNA, the TCRdb call of TRBD2 cannot be checked. The CDR3: CASSYSRTGTNSDTQYF.